This T cell receptor (beta chain) was recorded in a study of early T cells in non-severe SARS-CoV-2 infection (dated by TCRdb to the early 2020s). Background on the whole study: Because TCR sequencing relied on bulk RNA taken from unsorted whole blood, pairing of alpha and beta chains was not possible. General findings and caveats noted by the study authors: VDJdb matching was skewed toward anti-spike CD8 responses and likely underestimated virus-specific expansions by missing private and CD4 specificities.

This was a case-control study nested in a cohort of healthcare workers in London, UK, who had nasopharyngeal swab PCR tests and blood samples taken every week. Healthcare workers were recruited during the week of the UK lockdown, between 23 and 31 March 2020, and followed weekly for up to roughly 16 weeks. Worth noting for this clonotype: Which antigen it targets is not known. Base qualities are not at hand, and no much larger clone is one base apart.

V is pared back by 0 bases and J by 6 bases, with 16 bases lying between the germline termini. The CDR3 numbers 16 residues from cysteine through phenylalanine. Only the CDR3 DNA is retained, 48 bases long and in frame from the first base. Per the germline V gene, SGHTA is the CDR1 and FQGNSA is the CDR2. Preparation of the library involved 5' RACE. The instrument was a NextSeq 500. Unique molecular identifiers were attached to individual cDNA molecules in the TCR library protocol so that sequencing error and PCR bias could be corrected. Both TCR alpha and beta chains were sequenced, and tight co-correlation was observed between alpha and beta sequence abundances in each sample. The published analysis was carried out like this. Decombinator V4 was used to annotate TCR sequences for V gene, J gene and CDR3. TCRs were defined as expanded if a significant change between any two time points was detected under a Poisson model with p below 0.0001. Abundances of TCRs were expressed as counts per million after normalisation to the total number of TCRs sequenced in each sample. MAIT TCRs were defined by TRAV1-2 paired with TRAJ12, TRAJ20 or TRAJ33, and iNKT TCRs by TRAV10 paired with TRAJ18. A search of VDJdb, accessed on 1 November 2021, was run for TCRs annotated to CMV, EBV and SARS-CoV-2, with TCRs annotated for multiple antigens excluded. TCRdb cleaned the public reads at Q25 with fastp, built clones with MiXCR and kept in-frame beta chains. Records with the same CDR3 protein are collapsed into one entry carrying the most frequent genes and DNA. The V and J calls and clone size are TCRdb's, not the authors'. The sample contains 74,000 or so distinct CDR3 sequences, roughly 13% of them found a single time. 1.1% of the sample rests with the top ten.

The sequence joins TRBV7-2 to TRBJ2-3; the D segment could be TRBD2, given 6 matching bases. The clonotype was recovered from an adult who was a healthcare worker with PCR-confirmed SARS-CoV-2 infection or an uninfected control (not recorded which). Specimen: whole blood. The CDR3 protein is CASSLALRLDGDTQYF. The nucleotide sequence is TGTGCCAGCAGCTTAGCGCTTCGACTAGATGGGGATACGCAGTATTTT.